This T cell receptor beta chain is from a study of beta chain features in type 1 diabetes. Whole-study findings and limits: People with Type 1 diabetes carried modestly yet significantly shorter TCRB CDR3s in all four CD4+ subsets.

Each donor gave one heparinised blood draw averaging approximately 120 mL. CD45RO/CCR7/CD25/CD127/CD95/CD27 sorting isolated CD4+ naive, central memory, regulatory and stem cell-like memory cells. The whole isolated RNA underwent reverse transcription, so sequencing captured expressed TCRB transcripts. There were 3 million to 4 million reads on average in the naive, central memory and regulatory T cell samples. Assay: immunoSEQ multiplex PCR; the TCRdb copy retains only in-frame clones and omits some. The sample gives under 200,000 clones, about 9% of which show up once; approximately 0.54% is in the top ten. Concerning this clone: Its antigen is as yet unknown. This CDR3 is also generated by other DNA sequences in the sample.

The sequencing sample was made of central memory CD4+ T cells from blood. This receptor was identified in a woman aged 18-35 years with type 1 diabetes.

The CDR3 bases are TGTGCCAGCAGCTTACCCCAGGGAAACACTGAAGCTTTCTTT. This gives the protein CASSLPQGNTEAFF. V is TRBV7-9 and J is TRBJ1-1, with D possibly being TRBD1 (5 bases). The CDR3 length is 14 residues. The germline CDR1 and CDR2 sequences are SEHNR and FQNEAQ (reference sequence). V lost 2 bases and J lost 2, with 9 bases in between.